Many counts were recorded for the clone carrying this T cell receptor beta chain. Its antigen is not known. This sample is drawn from a study of identical twins. Study-wide results and limits: While abundant cord blood beta clonotypes carried fewer insertions, memory repertoires showed no such pattern.

Every one of the donors was a healthy Caucasian. The CDR3 sequence is 14 residues long. J was trimmed by 8 bases and V by 0 bases; bases with no gene match: 6. CDR1 is SNHLY and CDR2 is FYNNEI in the germline V gene. Template switching added a universal primer binding site, and final cDNA carried unique molecular identifiers. TCRdb re-called the 5' RACE reads with MiXCR, one entry per CDR3 protein. Of approximately 1.8 million distinct CDR3 sequences listed, 32% are singletons. The chain combines TRBV2 with TRBJ2-7; 8 positions match TRBD1. The TCR sequence derives from a newborn girl in good health. Sequencing was carried out using cord blood. Here the CDR3 reads CASSEAPRTGKQYF. The CDR3 region has the DNA TGTGCCAGCAGTGAAGCGCCAAGGACAGGGAAGCAGTACTTC.